A selection of T cell receptor beta chains follows, all from one sample in a study of chemoradiotherapy in HPV16-positive cancers. Clones were sequenced by immunoSEQ multiplex PCR, and TCRdb holds only the in-frame ones, with some missing. The sample has fewer than 3,500 clones, around 87% seen once. The sequenced sample was tumor tissue, obtained from a patient who underwent chemoradiotherapy. Receptor source: a human donor with HPV-associated anogenital cancer. Both conserved end residues are part of each CDR3. A D gene is named only where the DNA matches it firmly. Only part of the rows carry a size: once, few, many, or a class if the clone is expanded.

clone_size: -
d_call: -
j_call: TRBJ1-2
v_call: TRBV19
cdr3_aa: CASSPVGGYGYTF
cdr3_nt: TGTGCCAGTAGTCCGGTGGGGGGCTATGGCTACACCTTC

clone_size: -
d_call: -
j_call: TRBJ2-3
v_call: TRBV27
cdr3_aa: CASSHKSTDTQYF
cdr3_nt: TGTGCCAGCAGTCACAAGAGCACAGATACGCAGTATTTT

clone_size: -
d_call: -
j_call: TRBJ1-5
v_call: TRBV6-6
cdr3_aa: CASSYSLGGLDQPQHF
cdr3_nt: TGTGCCAGCAGTTACTCATTGGGGGGTCTGGATCAGCCCCAGCATTTT

clone_size: few
d_call: -
j_call: TRBJ2-3
v_call: TRBV6-6
cdr3_aa: CASKGDTQYF
cdr3_nt: TGTGCCAGCAAAGGAGATACGCAGTATTTT

clone_size: -
d_call: -
j_call: TRBJ2-7
v_call: TRBV27
cdr3_aa: CASSFASGEQYF
cdr3_nt: TGTGCCAGCAGTTTCGCCAGTGGGGAGCAGTACTTC

clone_size: -
d_call: -
j_call: TRBJ1-1
v_call: TRBV27
cdr3_aa: CASSSLGGPPPGTEAFF
cdr3_nt: TGTGCCAGCAGTTCCCTGGGAGGGCCTCCCCCGGGAACTGAAGCTTTCTTT

clone_size: -
d_call: TRBD1
j_call: TRBJ1-2
v_call: TRBV2
cdr3_aa: CASNSPGPGGLGGYTF
cdr3_nt: TGTGCCAGCAACTCGCCGGGCCCAGGGGGCCTTGGTGGCTACACCTTC

clone_size: -
d_call: -
j_call: TRBJ1-1
v_call: TRBV10-2
cdr3_aa: CASSYRTGTEAFF
cdr3_nt: TGCGCCAGCAGCTACAGGACGGGTACTGAAGCTTTCTTT

clone_size: -
d_call: -
j_call: TRBJ2-1
v_call: TRBV7-3
cdr3_aa: CASSTSGGPYNEQFF
cdr3_nt: TGTGCCAGCAGCACCAGTGGGGGACCCTACAATGAGCAGTTCTTC

clone_size: -
d_call: -
j_call: TRBJ1-1
v_call: TRBV5-5
cdr3_aa: CASSLELAPAFF
cdr3_nt: TGTGCCAGCAGCTTAGAGTTGGCGCCGGCTTTCTTT

clone_size: -
d_call: TRBD2
j_call: TRBJ2-3
v_call: TRBV19
cdr3_aa: CASSTTSFPSPSTDTQYF
cdr3_nt: TGTGCCAGTAGTACGACTAGCTTTCCTTCCCCTAGCACAGATACGCAGTATTTT

clone_size: -
d_call: -
j_call: TRBJ2-5
v_call: TRBV6-6
cdr3_aa: CASSYGETQYF
cdr3_nt: TGTGCCAGCAGTTACGGGGAGACCCAGTACTTC

clone_size: -
d_call: TRBD2
j_call: TRBJ2-1
v_call: TRBV4-2
cdr3_aa: CASSQEGAGGPNEQFF
cdr3_nt: TGTGCCAGCAGCCAAGAGGGGGCGGGGGGGCCGAATGAGCAGTTCTTC

clone_size: -
d_call: -
j_call: TRBJ2-3
v_call: TRBV6-1
cdr3_aa: CASSAVGLTDTQYF
cdr3_nt: TGTGCCAGCAGTGCGGTCGGGCTCACAGATACGCAGTATTTT

clone_size: -
d_call: -
j_call: TRBJ1-6
v_call: TRBV6-5
cdr3_aa: CASSYSMADSPLHF
cdr3_nt: TGTGCCAGCAGTTACTCGATGGCAGATTCACCCCTCCACTTT

clone_size: few
d_call: TRBD1
j_call: TRBJ2-1
v_call: TRBV11-3
cdr3_aa: CASSSYGTGYNEQFF
cdr3_nt: TGTGCCAGCAGCTCATATGGGACAGGGTACAATGAGCAGTTCTTC

clone_size: few
d_call: -
j_call: TRBJ2-5
v_call: TRBV11-2
cdr3_aa: CASSLQVQPGQTQYF
cdr3_nt: TGTGCCAGCAGCTTACAGGTTCAACCCGGGCAGACCCAGTACTTC

clone_size: once
d_call: -
j_call: TRBJ1-6
v_call: TRBV6-5
cdr3_aa: CASSNDWGYNSPLHF
cdr3_nt: TGTGCCAGCAGTAACGACTGGGGGTATAATTCACCCCTCCACTTT

clone_size: -
d_call: TRBD1
j_call: TRBJ2-7
v_call: TRBV13
cdr3_aa: CASSYPGQSLEQYF
cdr3_nt: TGTGCCAGCAGCTATCCGGGACAGTCCTTAGAGCAGTACTTC

clone_size: -
d_call: -
j_call: TRBJ2-5
v_call: TRBV30
cdr3_aa: CAWSEGFYEQYF
cdr3_nt: TGTGCCTGGAGTGAGGGGTTTTATGAGCAGTACTTC

clone_size: -
d_call: TRBD2
j_call: TRBJ2-5
v_call: TRBV30
cdr3_aa: CAWTRREGETQYF
cdr3_nt: TGTGCCTGGACCAGGAGGGAGGGGGAGACCCAGTACTTC

clone_size: once
d_call: TRBD1
j_call: TRBJ1-2
v_call: TRBV19
cdr3_aa: CASSPKWTGQWLNYGYTF
cdr3_nt: TGTGCCAGTAGTCCGAAATGGACAGGGCAGTGGCTTAACTATGGCTACACCTTC

clone_size: -
d_call: -
j_call: TRBJ1-1
v_call: TRBV11-3
cdr3_aa: CASSLYGDGVTEAFF
cdr3_nt: TGTGCCAGCAGCTTATACGGGGACGGGGTCACTGAAGCTTTCTTT

clone_size: -
d_call: -
j_call: TRBJ2-1
v_call: TRBV4-1
cdr3_aa: CASSQKGSRDTFYNEQFF
cdr3_nt: TGCGCCAGCAGCCAAAAAGGATCTCGGGACACTTTCTACAATGAGCAGTTCTTC

clone_size: -
d_call: TRBD1
j_call: TRBJ2-7
v_call: TRBV18
cdr3_aa: CASSRDRGYEQYF
cdr3_nt: TGTGCCAGCTCACGGGACAGGGGCTACGAGCAGTACTTC

clone_size: -
d_call: -
j_call: TRBJ1-4
v_call: TRBV7-7
cdr3_aa: CASRTSGDNEKLFF
cdr3_nt: TGTGCCAGCAGGACCTCAGGGGACAATGAAAAACTGTTTTTT

clone_size: once
d_call: TRBD2
j_call: TRBJ2-2
v_call: TRBV6-4
cdr3_aa: CASGTTDTGELFF
cdr3_nt: TGTGCCAGCGGGACTACCGACACCGGGGAGCTGTTTTTT

clone_size: -
d_call: -
j_call: TRBJ1-2
v_call: TRBV2
cdr3_aa: CASGFNYGYTF
cdr3_nt: TGTGCCAGCGGATTTAACTATGGCTACACCTTC

clone_size: -
d_call: -
j_call: TRBJ2-7
v_call: TRBV4-1
cdr3_aa: CASSQEPARTVSYEQYF
cdr3_nt: TGCGCCAGCAGCCAAGAGCCCGCGAGGACGGTATCCTACGAGCAGTACTTC

clone_size: -
d_call: -
j_call: TRBJ2-1
v_call: TRBV7-2
cdr3_aa: CASSFVAGSGNEQFF
cdr3_nt: TGTGCCAGCAGCTTTGTGGCGGGGTCGGGCAATGAGCAGTTCTTC

clone_size: once
d_call: -
j_call: TRBJ2-5
v_call: TRBV4-2
cdr3_aa: CASSQEGLGETQYF
cdr3_nt: TGTGCCAGCAGCCAAGAGGGCCTCGGAGAGACCCAGTACTTC